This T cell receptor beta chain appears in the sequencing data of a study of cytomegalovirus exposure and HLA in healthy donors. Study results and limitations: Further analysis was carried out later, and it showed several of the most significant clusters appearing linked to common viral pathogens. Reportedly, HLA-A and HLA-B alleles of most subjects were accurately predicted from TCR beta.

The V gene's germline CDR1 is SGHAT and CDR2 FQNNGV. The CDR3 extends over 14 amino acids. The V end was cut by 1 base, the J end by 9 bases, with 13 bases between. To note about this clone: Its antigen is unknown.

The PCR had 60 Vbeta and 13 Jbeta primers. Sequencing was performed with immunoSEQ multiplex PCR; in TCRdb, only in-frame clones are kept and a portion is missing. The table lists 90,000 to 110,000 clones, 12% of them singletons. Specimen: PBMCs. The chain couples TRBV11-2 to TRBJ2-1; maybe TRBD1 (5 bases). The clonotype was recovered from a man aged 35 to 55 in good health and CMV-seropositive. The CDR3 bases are TGTGCCAGCAGCTTAGGCGACTGGGGCGGTGAGCAGTTCTTC. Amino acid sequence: CASSLGDWGGEQFF.